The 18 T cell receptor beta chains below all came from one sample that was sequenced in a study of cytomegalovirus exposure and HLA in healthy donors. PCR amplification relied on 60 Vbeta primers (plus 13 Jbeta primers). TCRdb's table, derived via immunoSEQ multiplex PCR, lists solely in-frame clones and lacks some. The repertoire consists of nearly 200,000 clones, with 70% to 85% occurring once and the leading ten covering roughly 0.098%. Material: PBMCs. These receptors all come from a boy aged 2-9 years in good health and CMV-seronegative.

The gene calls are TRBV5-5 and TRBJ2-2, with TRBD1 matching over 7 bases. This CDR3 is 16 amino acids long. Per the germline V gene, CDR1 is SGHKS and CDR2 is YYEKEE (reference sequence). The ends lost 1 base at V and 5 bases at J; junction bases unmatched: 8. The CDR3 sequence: CASSLRAGGMTGELFF. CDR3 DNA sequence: TGTGCCAGCAGCTTGCGGGCAGGGGGTATGACCGGGGAGCTGTTTTTT. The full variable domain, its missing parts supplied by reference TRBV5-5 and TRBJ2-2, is DAGVTQSPTHLIKTRGQQVTLRCSPISGHKSVSWYQQVLGQGPQFIFQYYEKEERGRGNFPDRFSARQFPNYSSELNVNALLLGDSALYLCASSLRAGGMTGELFFGEGSRLTVL.

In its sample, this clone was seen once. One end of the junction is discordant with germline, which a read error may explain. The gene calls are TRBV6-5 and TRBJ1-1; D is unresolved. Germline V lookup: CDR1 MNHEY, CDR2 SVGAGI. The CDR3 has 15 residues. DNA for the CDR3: TGTGCCGGCAGTTACATGGTAAATCGGGACACTGAAGCTTTCTTT. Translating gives CAGSYMVNRDTEAFF.

The CDR3 protein is CASSEFPRVPPYGYTF. In DNA form, the CDR3 reads TGTGCCAGCAGTGAATTCCCCAGGGTCCCGCCCTATGGCTACACCTTC. This rearrangement joins TRBV6-1 to TRBJ1-2; D possibly corresponds to TRBD1 (5 bases). The CDR3 runs to 16 residues. V was trimmed by 2 bases and J by 4 bases, leaving 17 bases between them. Germline CDR1 MNHNS, CDR2 SASEGT.

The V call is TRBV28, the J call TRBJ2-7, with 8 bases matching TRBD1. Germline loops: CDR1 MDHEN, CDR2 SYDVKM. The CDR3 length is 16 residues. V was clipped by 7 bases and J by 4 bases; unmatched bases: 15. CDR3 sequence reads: CASTSPLQGAPYEQYF. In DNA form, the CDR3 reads TGTGCCAGCACCTCTCCGTTGCAGGGGGCCCCATACGAGCAGTACTTC.

CDR3 in DNA: TGCGCCAGCAGCCTACAGGGGGTAGGTGAGACCCAGTACTTC. Residues: CASSLQGVGETQYF. The rearrangement links TRBV4-1 to TRBJ2-5; TRBD1 agrees at 8 bases. Germline V CDR1 and CDR2: MGHRA, YSYEKL. The J segment lost 5 bases and the V segment lost 4 bases, leaving 6 bases of the junction unmatched. The CDR3 covers 14 residues.

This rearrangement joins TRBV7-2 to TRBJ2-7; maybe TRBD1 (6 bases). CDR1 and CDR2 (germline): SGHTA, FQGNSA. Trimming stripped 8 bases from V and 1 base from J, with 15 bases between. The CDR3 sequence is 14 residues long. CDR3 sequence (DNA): TGTGCCAGCGGGTTGACAGGCCCGTCCTACGAGCAGTACTTC. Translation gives CASGLTGPSYEQYF.

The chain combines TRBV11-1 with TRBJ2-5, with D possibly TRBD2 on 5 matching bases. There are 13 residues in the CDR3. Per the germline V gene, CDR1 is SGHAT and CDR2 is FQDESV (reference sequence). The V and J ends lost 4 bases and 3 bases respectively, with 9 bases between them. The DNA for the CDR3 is TGTGCCAGCAGCTGGAGGACGGAAGAGACCCAGTACTTC. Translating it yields CASSWRTEETQYF.

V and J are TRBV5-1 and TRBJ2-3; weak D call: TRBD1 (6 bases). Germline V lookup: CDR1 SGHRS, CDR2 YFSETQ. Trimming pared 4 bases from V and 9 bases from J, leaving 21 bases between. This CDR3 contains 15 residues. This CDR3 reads CASSPDRLSTGTQYF. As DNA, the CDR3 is TGCGCCAGCAGCCCGGACAGACTGTCCACAGGGACGCAGTATTTT.

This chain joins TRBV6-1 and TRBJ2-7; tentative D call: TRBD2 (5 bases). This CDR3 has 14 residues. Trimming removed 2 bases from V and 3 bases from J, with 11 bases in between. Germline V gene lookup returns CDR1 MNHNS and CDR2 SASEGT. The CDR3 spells CASSESGWGYEQYF. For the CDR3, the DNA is TGTGCCAGCAGTGAATCGGGATGGGGCTACGAGCAGTACTTC.

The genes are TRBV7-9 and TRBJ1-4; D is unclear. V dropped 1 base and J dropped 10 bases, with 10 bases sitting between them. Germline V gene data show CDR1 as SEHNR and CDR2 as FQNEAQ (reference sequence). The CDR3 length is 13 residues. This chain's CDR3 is CASSLERVGKLFF. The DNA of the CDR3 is TGTGCCAGCAGCTTAGAGCGGGTAGGAAAACTGTTTTTT.

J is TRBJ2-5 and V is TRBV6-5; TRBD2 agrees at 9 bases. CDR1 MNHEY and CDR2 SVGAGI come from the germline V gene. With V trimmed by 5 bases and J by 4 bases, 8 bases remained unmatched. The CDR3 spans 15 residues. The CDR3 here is CASSRAGGRGETQYF. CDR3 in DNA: TGTGCCAGCAGTCGGGCGGGGGGGCGGGGAGAGACCCAGTACTTC.

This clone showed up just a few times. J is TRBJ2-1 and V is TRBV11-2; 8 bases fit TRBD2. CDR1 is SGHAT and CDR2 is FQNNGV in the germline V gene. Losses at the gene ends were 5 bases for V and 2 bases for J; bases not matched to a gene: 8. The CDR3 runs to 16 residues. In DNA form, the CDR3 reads TGTGCCAGCAGCCCCACTAGCGGACCAACCTACAATGAGCAGTTCTTC. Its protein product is CASSPTSGPTYNEQFF.

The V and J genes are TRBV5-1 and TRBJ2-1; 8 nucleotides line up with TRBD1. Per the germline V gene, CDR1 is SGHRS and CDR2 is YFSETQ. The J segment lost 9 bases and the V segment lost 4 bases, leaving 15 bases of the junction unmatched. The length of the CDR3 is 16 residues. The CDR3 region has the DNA TGCGCCAGCAGCGCTACCCCGACAGGGGCCGAGGGTGAGCAGTTCTTC. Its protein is CASSATPTGAEGEQFF.

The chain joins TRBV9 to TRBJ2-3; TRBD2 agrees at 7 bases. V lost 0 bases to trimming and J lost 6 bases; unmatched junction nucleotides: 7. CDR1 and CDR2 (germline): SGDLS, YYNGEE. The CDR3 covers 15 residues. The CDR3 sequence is CASSVEGASGDTQYF. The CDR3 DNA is TGTGCCAGCAGCGTAGAAGGGGCTAGCGGTGATACGCAGTATTTT. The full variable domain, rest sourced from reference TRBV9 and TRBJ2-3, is DSGVTQTPKHLITATGQRVTLRCSPRSGDLSVYWYQQSLDQGLQFLIQYYNGEERAKGNILERFSAQQFPDLHSELNLSSLELGDSALYFCASSVEGASGDTQYFGPGTRLTVL.

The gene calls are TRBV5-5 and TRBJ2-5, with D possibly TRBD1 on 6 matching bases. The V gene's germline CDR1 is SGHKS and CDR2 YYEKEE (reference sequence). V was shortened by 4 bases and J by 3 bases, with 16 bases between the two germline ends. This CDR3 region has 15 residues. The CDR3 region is CASSLGQSIKETQYF. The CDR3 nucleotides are TGTGCCAGCAGCCTCGGACAGTCCATAAAAGAGACCCAGTACTTC.

The CDR3 loop reads CASSLTSGPGADTQYF. CDR3 DNA sequence: TGTGCCAGCAGCTTAACCTCGGGGCCGGGGGCAGATACGCAGTATTTT. J is TRBJ2-3 and V is TRBV11-3; D is perhaps TRBD2 (6 bases). V dropped 2 bases and J dropped 4 bases, with 16 bases sitting between them. The germline V gene has CDR1 SGHNT and CDR2 YENEEA. The CDR3 is 16 amino acids.

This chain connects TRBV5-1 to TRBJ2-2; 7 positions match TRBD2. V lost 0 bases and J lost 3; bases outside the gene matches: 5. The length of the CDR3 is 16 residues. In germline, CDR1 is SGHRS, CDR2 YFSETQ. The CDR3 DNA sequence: TGCGCCAGCAGCTTGGCGGGGGGTAGAGACACCGGGGAGCTGTTTTTT. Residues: CASSLAGGRDTGELFF.

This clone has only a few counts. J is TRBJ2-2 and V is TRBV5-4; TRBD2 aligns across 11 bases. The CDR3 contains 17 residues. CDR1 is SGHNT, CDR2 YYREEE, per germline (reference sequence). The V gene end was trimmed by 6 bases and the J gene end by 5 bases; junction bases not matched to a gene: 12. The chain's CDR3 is CASTLRSGGERTGELFF. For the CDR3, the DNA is TGTGCCAGCACCCTACGTAGCGGGGGGGAAAGGACCGGGGAGCTGTTTTTT. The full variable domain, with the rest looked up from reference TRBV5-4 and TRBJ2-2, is ETGVTQSPTHLIKTRGQQVTLRCSSQSGHNTVSWYQQALGQGPQFIFQYYREEENGRGNFPPRFSGLQFPNYSSELNVNALELDDSALYLCASTLRSGGERTGELFFGEGSRLTVL.